The 26 T cell receptor beta chains below come from one sample, sequenced in a study of regulatory T cells in long-lasting Graves disease. The time point was: persistent/refractory GD, antithyroid drugs over 5 years with positive TRAb. From RNA extracted from PBMCs, the TCR library was made. HTBI primers from iRepertoire and Arm-PCR of CDR3 regions yielded the TCR beta libraries. TCRdb passed the multiplex PCR reads through MiXCR, listing each CDR3 protein once. The data hold fewer than 400,000 distinct CDR3 sequences, with about a fifth observed a single time. Source: peripheral blood mononuclear cells (PBMCs), taken when the disease was refractory, from a patient treated with antithyroid drugs. The receptors derive from a female donor with Graves disease.

The sample holds a few counts of this clonotype. The chain carries TRBV7-9 and TRBJ2-7; D is perhaps TRBD1 (5 bases). Trimming shortened V by 5 bases and J by 1 base, and 9 bases separated the two germline ends. In germline, CDR1 is SEHNR, CDR2 FQNEAQ (reference sequence). This CDR3 region has 13 residues. The DNA for the CDR3 is TGTGCCAGCAGCCCGGACATGTCCTACGAGCAGTACTTC. Its translation is CASSPDMSYEQYF.

V usage is TRBV24-1 and J usage is TRBJ1-5; D is possibly TRBD1 (5 bases). The CDR3 is 18 amino acids. Germline CDR1 KGHDR, CDR2 SFDVKD. V gave up 1 base and J gave up 0 bases, with 15 bases separating them. Here the CDR3 reads CATSDFKFDRHSNQPQHF. The CDR3 nucleotides are TGTGCCACCAGTGATTTTAAGTTCGACAGACATAGCAATCAGCCCCAGCATTTT.

In DNA form, the CDR3 reads TGTGCCAGCAGTTACTCGAAGTTTGGGGGTGACACTGAAGCTTTCTTT. This codes for CASSYSKFGGDTEAFF. This chain connects TRBV6-2 or TRBV6-3 to TRBJ1-1; tentatively, D is TRBD1 (5 bases). This CDR3 spans 16 amino acids. Germline CDR1 reads MNHEY; CDR2 reads SVGEGT. Trimming stripped 0 bases from V and 3 bases from J, with 14 bases between.

Concerning this clonotype: A clone one base away is much larger, so this may be a read error. Because the CDR3 is missing its conserved closing phenylalanine or tryptophan, this is likely a read error. The V call is TRBV24-1, the J call TRBJ2-1, with D perhaps given as TRBD1 or TRBD2 (6 bases each). This CDR3 comprises 13 residues. Trimming removed 5 bases at V and 7 bases at J, with 11 bases between. Germline loops: CDR1 KGHDR, CDR2 SFDVKD. CDR3 residues: CATSAGAANEQFS. CDR3 sequence (DNA): TGTGCCACCAGTGCGGGGGCGGCAAATGAGCAGTTCTCC.

This clonotype occurred many times. This rearrangement joins TRBV28 to TRBJ1-2; no firm D call. Trimming stripped 1 base from V and 0 bases from J, with 6 bases between. Germline lookup yields CDR1 MDHEN and CDR2 SYDVKM. The CDR3 loop spans 14 amino acids. In DNA, the CDR3 is TGTGCCAGCAGTTTATCCCCGGCTAACTATGGCTACACCTTC. Amino acids: CASSLSPANYGYTF.

The chain uses TRBV7-9 and TRBJ2-1, with 9 bases lining up with TRBD2. The CDR3 loop spans 15 amino acids. CDR1 and CDR2 (germline): SEHNR, FQNEAQ (reference sequence). V trimming: 2 bases; J trimming: 8 bases; junction bases outside the gene matches: 7. CDR3 loop: CASSLFSGGADEQFF. The CDR3 coding sequence is TGTGCCAGCAGCTTATTTAGCGGGGGAGCGGATGAGCAGTTCTTC.

J is TRBJ2-7 and V is TRBV28, with D uncertain. The CDR3 extends over 15 amino acids. The germline CDR1 and CDR2 sequences are MDHEN and SYDVKM. V lost 1 base, J lost 2 bases, and 12 bases lay in between. The CDR3 DNA sequence: TGTGCCAGCAGTTTATCAGGAAACCCACCCTACGAGCAGTACTTC. This translates into CASSLSGNPPYEQYF.

J is TRBJ2-2 and V is TRBV27; the D is unclear. There are 15 residues in the CDR3. Germline V CDR1 and CDR2: MNHEY, SMNVEV (reference sequence). V gave up 2 bases and J gave up 2 bases, with 9 bases separating them. Written as DNA, the CDR3 is TGTGCCAGCAGTTTAAGGGTAGTTAACACCGGGGAGCTGTTTTTT. As protein: CASSLRVVNTGELFF.

The chain links TRBV12-3 or TRBV12-4 to TRBJ2-1, with TRBD2 matching 16 bases. Germline trimming cut 6 bases from V and 7 bases from J; bases unmatched to any gene: 15. The CDR3 has 19 residues. CDR3 sequence (DNA): TGTGCCAGCAGCCGAACCGGGACTAGCGGGAGGGCAGTGAGGAATGAGCAGTTCTTC. Translated: CASSRTGTSGRAVRNEQFF.

V and J are TRBV7-2 and TRBJ2-1; the D call may be TRBD1 or TRBD2 (5 bases each). Germline V gene sequence: CDR1 SGHTA, CDR2 FQGNSA. This CDR3 comprises 15 residues. Trimming stripped 5 bases from V and 4 bases from J, with 15 bases between. CDR3 residues: CASSRVWGIYNEQFF. The CDR3 nucleotides read TGTGCCAGCAGCCGAGTGTGGGGGATTTACAATGAGCAGTTCTTC.

This chain connects TRBV20-1 to TRBJ2-5, with D tentatively TRBD2 (6 bases). The CDR3 is 16 residues long. Trimming removed 0 bases from V and 0 bases from J, with 14 bases in between. From germline, CDR1 is DFQATT and CDR2 SNEGSKA (reference sequence). The CDR3: CSARDFGDSYQETQYF. The CDR3 DNA sequence: TGCAGTGCTAGAGATTTCGGGGACTCCTACCAAGAGACCCAGTACTTC.

Notes on this clonotype: The CDR3 does not end in the conserved phenylalanine or tryptophan, so this is likely a read error. The genes are TRBV12-3 or TRBV12-4 and TRBJ2-7; 8 bases align to TRBD1. The CDR3 sequence is 12 residues long. V lost 5 bases to trimming and J lost 5 bases; unmatched junction nucleotides: 2. The CDR3 is CASSQTGDEQYS. In nucleotides, the CDR3 is TGTGCCAGCAGTCAGACAGGGGACGAGCAGTACTCC.

This clonotype was observed many times. The chain joins TRBV12-3 or TRBV12-4 to TRBJ1-1; D gene uncertain. This CDR3 contains 14 residues. The V gene lost 2 bases and the J gene lost 7 bases, with 14 bases spanning the gap. The CDR3 spells CASSLSGQRIEAFF. CDR3 coding DNA: TGTGCCAGCAGTTTAAGCGGTCAGAGAATTGAAGCTTTCTTT.

This clonotype was detected only a few times. The chain links TRBV6-1 to TRBJ1-2; TRBD1 might be the D (5 bases). The germline gives CDR1 MNHNS, CDR2 SASEGT. The CDR3 is 13 residues long. Trimming cost V 5 bases and J 8 bases, with 15 bases left between them. The CDR3 is CASSPNGASGYTF. CDR3 DNA sequence: TGTGCCAGCAGTCCCAACGGGGCCAGCGGCTACACCTTC.

The CDR3 DNA reads as TGTGCCAGCAGCGTCAGTCCGGGGTCGGGTTACGAGCAGTACTTC. Encoded protein: CASSVSPGSGYEQYF. This chain links TRBV9 with TRBJ2-7, with a weak D call TRBD2 (5 bases). The germline V gene encodes CDR1 SGDLS and CDR2 YYNGEE. V lost 2 bases to trimming and J lost 4 bases, with 16 bases between them. The CDR3 runs to 15 residues.

This clonotype appeared many times. The chain's CDR3 is CATSDPGVTGELFF. CDR3 sequence (DNA): TGTGCCACCAGTGACCCTGGCGTTACCGGGGAGCTGTTTTTT. The chain carries TRBV24-1 and TRBJ2-2, with D hard to call. Trimming shortened V by 4 bases and J by 5 bases, and 10 bases separated the two germline ends. Germline V gene lookup returns CDR1 KGHDR and CDR2 SFDVKD. The CDR3 covers 14 residues.

The table lists this clonotype with many counts. The CDR3 sequence: CASTANYEQYF. The DNA for the CDR3 is TGTGCCAGCACCGCTAACTACGAGCAGTACTTC. This sequence joins TRBV2 and TRBJ2-7, with no clear D. Trimming took off 7 bases at V and 3 bases at J, with 7 bases between the two ends. The CDR3 is made up of 11 amino acids. CDR1 is SNHLY and CDR2 is FYNNEI in the germline V gene.

This clonotype was seen repeatedly, ten times or more. The chain uses TRBV20-1 and TRBJ2-7; TRBD1 is a possible D gene (5 bases). Trimming left V 1 base short and J 2 bases short, with 15 bases between. Germline CDR1 DFQATT, CDR2 SNEGSKA (reference sequence). CDR3 length: 15 amino acids. CDR3 nucleotides: TGCAGTGCTAGAGCCCTCTCCTGGGGCCCCTACGAGCAGTACTTC. This codes for CSARALSWGPYEQYF.

The rearrangement joins TRBV7-2 to TRBJ2-7, with a weak D call TRBD2 (6 bases). This CDR3 comprises 13 residues. The V gene's germline CDR1 is SGHTA and CDR2 FQGNSA. V was shortened by 3 bases and J by 3 bases, with 9 bases between the two germline ends. The CDR3 region has the DNA TGTGCCAGCAGCTTGCGGGACCTCTACGAGCAGTACTTC. Its translation is CASSLRDLYEQYF.

Notes on this clonotype: Since a much larger clone is just one base distant, this may be a read error. This rearrangement joins TRBV6-9 to TRBJ1-1; TRBD1 matches 9 bases. The CDR3 length is 16 residues. Germline V gene lookup returns CDR1 MNHGY and CDR2 SVAAGI. CDR3 DNA sequence: TGTGCCAGCAGTTACTCACACAGGGGGCTCAACACTGTAGCTTTCTTT. It is translated as CASSYSHRGLNTVAFF.

Points on this clonotype: The CDR3 end shows no conserved phenylalanine or tryptophan, and so a read error is likely. The V and J genes are TRBV19 and TRBJ2-5; D unresolved. V shed 1 base and J shed 5 bases, with 11 bases lying between them. The CDR3 length is 14 residues. Germline V lookup: CDR1 LNHDA, CDR2 SQIVND (reference sequence). The chain's CDR3 is CASSIGSDGETQYL. CDR3 nucleotides: TGTGCCAGTAGTATAGGGTCAGACGGGGAGACCCAGTACCTC.

Here the CDR3 reads CASSPTGATATNEKLFF. CDR3 bases: TGTGCCAGCAGCCCTACAGGGGCAACCGCAACTAATGAAAAACTGTTTTTT. The rearrangement joins TRBV6-1 to TRBJ1-4; 7 bases fit TRBD1. This CDR3 has 17 amino acids. Trimming at V came to 6 bases and at J to 0 bases, leaving 10 bases not matched to a gene. The germline CDR1 and CDR2 sequences are MNHNS and SASEGT.

This clonotype came up many times. The CDR3 DNA sequence: TGTGCCAGCCAACGGTCTCCAGAGACCCAGTACTTC. Translating gives CASQRSPETQYF. The chain combines TRBV2 with TRBJ2-5, with D unresolved. The V and J ends lost 8 bases and 4 bases respectively, with 11 bases between them. CDR1 and CDR2 (germline): SNHLY, FYNNEI. The CDR3 spans 12 residues.

The chain is built from TRBV20-1 and TRBJ2-3; no clear D gene. This CDR3 is 14 amino acids long. Germline V gives CDR1 DFQATT, CDR2 SNEGSKA (reference sequence). The germline V and J ends were trimmed by 1 base and 2 bases, with 10 bases remaining between them. CDR3: CSARVSLPTDTQYF. DNA for the CDR3: TGCAGTGCTAGAGTGTCCCTCCCCACAGATACGCAGTATTTT.

The V and J genes are TRBV5-6 and TRBJ2-5; no definite D call. The V end was cut by 6 bases, the J end by 7 bases, with 22 bases between. Germline V gene data show CDR1 as SGHDT and CDR2 as YYEEEE. The CDR3 loop spans 15 amino acids. DNA of the CDR3: TGTGCCAGCACTCTACGCTGGGCAGCCTGGGGGACCCAGTACTTC. It specifies CASTLRWAAWGTQYF.

This clonotype ranks as large. This chain connects TRBV2 to TRBJ1-2; D remains unclear. The length of the CDR3 is 12 residues. V was shortened by 9 bases and J by 2 bases, with 10 bases between the two germline ends. Germline CDR1 and CDR2: SNHLY and FYNNEI. CDR3 DNA: TGTGCCAGTACAGCCCCAAACTATGGCTACACCTTC. This gives the protein CASTAPNYGYTF.